This T cell receptor (beta chain) originates from a study of post-analysis software for immune sequencing data. Whole-study context: The disease courses spanned relapsing-remitting, secondary progressive and progressive-relapsing forms of multiple sclerosis.

This clonotype was seen a few times. Its target is not known. V was shortened by 4 bases and J by 2 bases, with 6 bases between the two germline ends. Germline loops: CDR1 SQVTM, CDR2 ANQGSEA. The CDR3 runs to 13 residues. Unique molecular identifiers were built into the TCR beta cDNA libraries. Each CDR3 protein is one row after TCRdb ran MiXCR on the PCR reads. The table lists hundreds of thousands of distinct CDR3 sequences, around 47% of them singletons, with around 1.7% in the top ten. Study-level findings and limits: Versus controls, multiple sclerosis patients showed significantly lower diversity (normalized Chao1). By F measure, samples from a shared preparation batch strongly co-clustered. Controls showed lower frequencies than patients for roughly five TRBV segments, and TRBV5-6, TRBV5-1 and TRBV20-1 were among these.

The chain is built from TRBV29-1 and TRBJ2-6; D gene unclear. This clonotype was obtained from a girl under 18 with multiple sclerosis. Sequencing was performed on blood. The CDR3: CSVAGAGANVLTF. In DNA form, the CDR3 reads TGCAGCGTTGCTGGGGCTGGGGCCAACGTCCTGACTTTC.